Listed below are T cell receptor beta chains from one sample, sequenced in a study of CD8+CD57+ T cells in acquired aplastic anemia. TCRdb called the reads again in MiXCR, with one record for every CDR3 protein. Of approximately 180,000 distinct CDR3 sequences listed, 45% to 55% are singletons. The sequenced sample was sorted CD4+, CD8+, or CD8+CD57+ T cells (not recorded which) from PBMCs. Source of these receptors: a human donor with aplastic anemia. Each CDR3 is given with its conserved first and last residue.

v_gene,CDR3aa
TRBV20-1,CSARSPPLAVETGVIFPGELFF
TRBV12-5,CASGHGTGRKTQYF
TRBV9,CASSPLASRGQETQYF
TRBV6-1,CASIGGGGHTEAFF
TRBV19,CASSLLPGTSGNTIYF
TRBV6-1,CASSPRDGSLYEQYF
TRBV19,CASSINKDSPLHF
TRBV20-1,CSARFGGAGTDTQYF
TRBV10-1,CASSDLPPGELFF
TRBV6-1,CASSRSGTVYEQYF
TRBV6-1,CASRAGMVGGAFF
TRBV15,CATSRERGAVQPQHF
TRBV10-3,CAIRSRVEVLSTEAFF
TRBV10-3,CAISDPGTSGEQFF
TRBV5-5,CASSFLSRPNEQYF
TRBV11-2,CASSPGPLAGGLNEQFF
TRBV6-4,CASSPLGNGGGELFF
TRBV15,CATSSDRAAGSPLHF
TRBV3-1,CASSPDSGAYNSPLHF
TRBV7-8,CATDRAGNGYTF
TRBV7-9,CASRPQDSLNSPFHF
TRBV7-2,CASSSRRMGETQYF
TRBV5-5,CASSLGVTEAFF
TRBV11-3,CASSPGGSTHEQFF
TRBV18,CASSPQGVGYTF
TRBV10-1,CASSPLTGTGSYNEQFF
TRBV2,CASSQGRGQDYNEQFF
TRBV19,CASRRGALHHEQFF
TRBV5-6,CASSYPTGPGELFF
TRBV7-6,CASSLALGNGNTIYF
TRBV29-1,CSVESPVTSTDTQYF
TRBV6-5,CASSYGRQGGETQYF
TRBV11-2,CASSAGRGPGETQYF
TRBV20-1,CSAPDRGGTQYF
TRBV12-3/TRBV12-4,CASSLAGTGVGFF
TRBV29-1,CSVGTGTSNQPQHF
TRBV25-1,CASSEAHPQFF
TRBV7-9,CASSLDEALATADTQYF
TRBV15,CATSYSAGTGANVLTF
TRBV7-9,CASSSSSTGTGYF
TRBV5-6,CASSLGGTGSNQPQHF
TRBV15,CATSSEDRGGNQPQHF
TRBV2,CASRTRGQGNQPQHF
TRBV5-1,CASSLGTAYNSPLHF
TRBV7-2,CASSHGQGYGYTF
TRBV10-2,CASSESLPGQGGNTEAFF
TRBV5-1,CASSRSRDTQYF
TRBV7-7,CASSPGGDGGELFF